A selection of T cell receptor beta chains follows, all from one sample in a study of blood T cell repertoires in COVID-19. This table comes from immunoSEQ multiplex PCR, and its TCRdb copy is limited to in-frame clones, with some not included. The sample has hundreds of thousands of clones, about 90% seen once; the top ten hold about an eighth. The material sequenced was peripheral blood. The origin of the receptors is a woman aged 18-30 years who had recovered from COVID-19. CDR3s include the opening cysteine and the closing phenylalanine or tryptophan. A D gene is named only where the DNA matches it firmly. The size field is filled for only some rows; it gives once, few, many or a size class.

V: TRBV1; J: TRBJ1-5; size: NA; D: NA; CDR3: CTSSRSHRVDQPQHF; DNA: TGCACCAGCAGCCGGTCACACCGGGTAGATCAGCCCCAGCATTTT
V: TRBV11-2; J: TRBJ2-4; size: NA; D: NA; CDR3: CASSQGQLAKNIQYF; DNA: TGTGCCAGCAGCCAAGGACAGCTAGCCAAAAACATTCAGTACTTC
V: TRBV6-5; J: TRBJ1-3; size: NA; D: NA; CDR3: CASSLQQGNTIYF; DNA: TGTGCCAGCAGTTTGCAACAGGGAAACACCATATATTTT
V: TRBV27; J: TRBJ2-7; size: NA; D: NA; CDR3: CASTLTGISSYEQYF; DNA: TGTGCCAGCACCTTAACCGGGATTAGCTCCTACGAGCAGTACTTC
V: TRBV10-3; J: TRBJ2-7; size: once; D: NA; CDR3: CAISEKRGSLEQYF; DNA: TGTGCCATCAGTGAGAAAAGGGGAAGCCTAGAGCAGTACTTC
V: TRBV9; J: TRBJ1-4; size: NA; D: NA; CDR3: CASSASTNEKLFF; DNA: TGTGCCAGCAGCGCTTCAACTAATGAAAAACTGTTTTTT
V: TRBV24-1; J: TRBJ1-2; size: NA; D: NA; CDR3: CATSDGGPGYTF; DNA: TGTGCCACCAGTGATGGAGGCCCGGGCTACACCTTC
V: TRBV11-2; J: TRBJ2-2; size: NA; D: TRBD1; CDR3: CASSLGTGGHTGELFF; DNA: TGTGCCAGCAGCTTAGGGACAGGGGGACACACCGGGGAGCTGTTTTTT
V: TRBV19; J: TRBJ1-5; size: NA; D: NA; CDR3: CASSFDRGQPQHF; DNA: TGTGCCAGTAGTTTCGATCGGGGTCAGCCCCAGCATTTT
V: TRBV9; J: TRBJ1-4; size: NA; D: TRBD1; CDR3: CASSGGQGEKLFF; DNA: TGTGCCAGCAGCGGGGGACAGGGTGAAAAACTGTTTTTT
V: TRBV4-2; J: TRBJ2-7; size: NA; D: TRBD1; CDR3: CASSQDGTAGTGVYEQYF; DNA: TGTGCCAGCAGCCAAGATGGGACAGCCGGGACAGGGGTCTACGAGCAGTACTTC
V: TRBV5-6; J: TRBJ2-1; size: once; D: NA; CDR3: CASSYPGTLTYNEQFF; DNA: TGTGCCAGCAGCTACCCCGGGACTCTAACCTACAATGAGCAGTTCTTC
V: TRBV4-1; J: TRBJ1-2; size: NA; D: NA; CDR3: CASSRRGGAQGYTF; DNA: TGCGCCAGCAGCCGCAGAGGGGGGGCGCAAGGCTACACCTTC
V: TRBV7-2; J: TRBJ2-7; size: NA; D: TRBD2; CDR3: CASSLTLMGGSPYEQYF; DNA: TGTGCCAGCAGCTTAACATTGATGGGCGGGAGTCCCTACGAGCAGTACTTC
V: TRBV7-3; J: TRBJ1-2; size: few; D: NA; CDR3: CASSLIQGPRAGYTF; DNA: TGTGCCAGCAGCTTAATTCAGGGTCCCCGTGCGGGCTACACCTTC
V: TRBV29-1; J: TRBJ1-2; size: NA; D: NA; CDR3: CSVDPDSGAEGYTF; DNA: TGCAGCGTCGACCCTGATTCAGGGGCGGAAGGCTACACCTTC
V: TRBV4-1; J: TRBJ2-3; size: once; D: TRBD1; CDR3: CASNTGALTDTQYF; DNA: TGCGCCAGCAACACAGGGGCCCTCACAGATACGCAGTATTTT
V: TRBV9; J: TRBJ2-5; size: NA; D: NA; CDR3: CASSVGTTSHGETQYF; DNA: TGTGCCAGCAGCGTAGGGACAACCTCCCATGGAGAGACCCAGTACTTC
V: TRBV27; J: TRBJ1-1; size: NA; D: NA; CDR3: CASSLDSNTEAFF; DNA: TGTGCCAGCAGTTTAGACAGTAACACTGAAGCTTTCTTT
V: TRBV14; J: TRBJ1-1; size: NA; D: NA; CDR3: CASRQAGGETAFF; DNA: TGTGCCAGCAGGCAGGCGGGAGGAGAAACAGCTTTCTTT
V: TRBV29-1; J: TRBJ2-7; size: NA; D: NA; CDR3: CSVGSITGYYEQYF; DNA: TGCAGCGTCGGATCGATTACAGGGTACTACGAGCAGTACTTC
V: TRBV4-3; J: TRBJ1-2; size: NA; D: NA; CDR3: CASRQGTAEYGYTF; DNA: TGCGCCAGCAGACAGGGCACAGCCGAATATGGCTACACCTTC
V: TRBV3-1/TRBV3-2; J: TRBJ1-1; size: NA; D: TRBD1; CDR3: CASSRQGTTEAFF; DNA: TGTGCCAGCAGTCGACAGGGCACCACTGAAGCTTTCTTT
V: TRBV19; J: TRBJ2-1; size: NA; D: NA; CDR3: CASSRTGNEQFF; DNA: TGTGCCAGTAGTAGAACAGGCAATGAGCAGTTCTTC
V: TRBV29-1; J: TRBJ2-3; size: NA; D: NA; CDR3: CSVEEGLF; DNA: TGCAGCGTTGAAGAGGGCCTTTTT
V: TRBV7-3; J: TRBJ2-7; size: NA; D: NA; CDR3: CASSPGRAGVFYEQYF; DNA: TGTGCCAGCAGCCCGGGCAGGGCAGGGGTCTTCTACGAGCAGTACTTC
V: TRBV9; J: TRBJ2-1; size: NA; D: TRBD1; CDR3: CASSVDGTGVNEQFF; DNA: TGTGCCAGCAGCGTAGATGGGACAGGGGTGAATGAGCAGTTCTTC
V: TRBV18; J: TRBJ2-2; size: NA; D: TRBD1; CDR3: CASSPTGAPGELFF; DNA: TGTGCCAGCTCACCGACAGGGGCCCCCGGGGAGCTGTTTTTT
V: TRBV5-8; J: TRBJ2-7; size: NA; D: TRBD1; CDR3: CASRGQGRNYEQYF; DNA: TGTGCCAGCAGGGGACAGGGAAGGAACTACGAGCAGTACTTC
V: TRBV7-3; J: TRBJ2-1; size: NA; D: TRBD2; CDR3: CASSLLAGAFNEQFF; DNA: TGTGCCAGCAGCTTACTAGCGGGAGCCTTCAATGAGCAGTTCTTC
V: TRBV6-6; J: TRBJ1-4; size: NA; D: TRBD1; CDR3: CASSLLGQGETNEKLFF; DNA: TGTGCCAGCAGTCTTCTAGGACAGGGGGAGACTAATGAAAAACTGTTTTTT
V: TRBV2; J: TRBJ1-2; size: NA; D: NA; CDR3: CASSRTWLNYGYTF; DNA: TGTGCCAGCAGCCGGACTTGGCTGAACTATGGCTACACCTTC
V: TRBV24-1; J: TRBJ1-5; size: NA; D: TRBD1; CDR3: CATSDAGTGRGQPQHF; DNA: TGTGCCACCAGTGACGCCGGGACAGGCAGGGGCCAGCCCCAGCATTTT
V: TRBV6-6; J: TRBJ1-5; size: NA; D: TRBD1; CDR3: CASSPGQGAVQPQHF; DNA: TGTGCCAGCAGCCCCGGACAGGGGGCTGTTCAGCCCCAGCATTTT
V: TRBV29-1; J: TRBJ2-2; size: few; D: TRBD2; CDR3: CSARSGGNWDTGELFF; DNA: TGCAGCGCCCGTTCGGGGGGAAACTGGGACACCGGGGAGCTGTTTTTT
V: TRBV30; J: TRBJ1-4; size: NA; D: NA; CDR3: CACKAGGGEKLFF; DNA: TGTGCCTGTAAAGCCGGGGGGGGTGAAAAACTGTTTTTT
V: TRBV19; J: TRBJ1-1; size: NA; D: NA; CDR3: CASKSGNTEAFF; DNA: TGTGCCAGTAAGAGTGGGAACACTGAAGCTTTCTTT
V: TRBV18; J: TRBJ2-7; size: NA; D: NA; CDR3: CASSPHSYEQYF; DNA: TGTGCCAGCTCACCCCACTCCTACGAGCAGTACTTC
V: TRBV11-2; J: TRBJ1-1; size: NA; D: NA; CDR3: CASSLDFRSRRLKNTEAFF; DNA: TGTGCCAGCAGCTTAGATTTTAGGAGCCGGCGCCTCAAAAACACTGAAGCTTTCTTT
V: TRBV13; J: TRBJ2-5; size: NA; D: TRBD1; CDR3: CASSSAATGHQESQYF; DNA: TGTGCCAGCAGCTCAGCGGCGACAGGGCACCAAGAGAGCCAGTACTTC
V: TRBV27; J: TRBJ2-7; size: NA; D: NA; CDR3: CASKGLGLDTPEYF; DNA: TGTGCCAGCAAAGGCCTGGGTCTGGACACGCCTGAGTACTTC
V: TRBV29-1; J: TRBJ1-1; size: NA; D: TRBD1; CDR3: CSGGQGDGAFF; DNA: TGCAGCGGGGGACAGGGGGATGGAGCTTTCTTT
V: TRBV2; J: TRBJ2-7; size: NA; D: TRBD1; CDR3: CACLTGSSYEQYF; DNA: TGTGCCTGCCTGACAGGGTCCTCCTACGAGCAGTACTTC
V: TRBV7-3; J: TRBJ2-1; size: NA; D: TRBD1; CDR3: CASSLRGGRYNEQFF; DNA: TGTGCCAGCAGCCTTAGAGGGGGCAGGTACAATGAGCAGTTCTTC
V: TRBV6-4; J: TRBJ2-2; size: NA; D: TRBD2; CDR3: CASTPRAGDTGELFF; DNA: TGTGCCAGCACCCCGAGGGCGGGGGACACCGGGGAGCTGTTTTTT
V: TRBV29-1; J: TRBJ1-5; size: once; D: TRBD1; CDR3: CSAGQGNQPQHF; DNA: TGCAGCGCCGGACAGGGCAATCAGCCCCAGCATTTT
V: TRBV30; J: TRBJ1-1; size: NA; D: NA; CDR3: CACDSITEAFF; DNA: TGTGCCTGTGACAGTATCACTGAAGCTTTCTTT
V: TRBV11-3; J: TRBJ2-1; size: NA; D: NA; CDR3: CASSGLSNEQFF; DNA: TGTGCCAGCAGCGGACTATCCAATGAGCAGTTCTTC
V: TRBV27; J: TRBJ2-2; size: NA; D: NA; CDR3: CASSPGNTGELFF; DNA: TGTGCCAGCAGTCCAGGGAACACCGGGGAGCTGTTTTTT